This is a list of T cell receptor beta chains from one sample in a study of T cell changes during pregnancy in multiple sclerosis. The assay was immunoSEQ multiplex PCR, and TCRdb's table has in-frame clones only and misses some. The sample has about 120,000 clones; roughly 92% are singletons. Here the sequenced sample was peripheral blood, taken before pregnancy. The receptors stem from a female donor with multiple sclerosis, enrolled in a pregnancy study. Both conserved end residues are part of each CDR3. The D gene is left open where the match is weak. Rows give clone size only sometimes, using once, few, many, or a class for an expanded clone.

TRBD2,NA,TRBV29-1,TRBJ2-2,TGCAGCGTTAGGACTAGCGGGGGCTCAGGGACCGGGGAGCTGTTTTTT,CSVRTSGGSGTGELFF
NA,NA,TRBV11-1,TRBJ1-2,TGTGCCAGCGGGGGGAAATCGGGATATGGCTACACCTTC,CASGGKSGYGYTF
TRBD2,NA,TRBV7-3,TRBJ2-5,TGTGCCAGCAGCTTAACGCGGGCTAGCGGTCAAGAGACCCAGTACTTC,CASSLTRASGQETQYF
NA,NA,TRBV7-9,TRBJ2-2,TGTGCCAGCATATTAGGGGCCGGGGAGCTGTTTTTT,CASILGAGELFF
NA,NA,TRBV28,TRBJ1-2,TGTGCCAGCAGGACAATTAACTATGGCTACACCTTC,CASRTINYGYTF
TRBD1,NA,TRBV5-1,TRBJ2-5,TGCGCCAGCAGCCCGACAGGGATGGAGACCCAGTACTTC,CASSPTGMETQYF
NA,once,TRBV5-6,TRBJ2-1,TGTGCCAGCAGCTTCGGGCAGGGGTCCTACAATGAGCAGTTCTTC,CASSFGQGSYNEQFF
TRBD1,NA,TRBV6-1,TRBJ1-4,TGTGCCAGCATTTCGGACAGGGTCGGCGAAAAACTGTTTTTT,CASISDRVGEKLFF
NA,NA,TRBV30,TRBJ2-2,TGTGCCTGGACACCTATCTCGCAGAACACCGGGGAGCTGTTTTTT,CAWTPISQNTGELFF
TRBD1,NA,TRBV9,TRBJ1-5,TGTGCCAGCAGCGTGGGGGACAGGGGGAGCCAGCCCCAGCATTTT,CASSVGDRGSQPQHF
NA,NA,TRBV28,TRBJ2-1,TGTGCCAGCAGTTTCGCTTTCGGGACACCGACCTACAATGAGCAGTTCTTC,CASSFAFGTPTYNEQFF
NA,NA,TRBV10-3,TRBJ2-7,TGTGCCATCAGTGAAGCTGTGGGTCAGGGGAGTTACGAGCAGTACTTC,CAISEAVGQGSYEQYF
TRBD2,NA,TRBV27,TRBJ2-5,TGTGCCAGCAGAATACCGAGGGTAGCGGGAGGACGTATAGGGGCCCAAGAGACCCAGTACTTC,CASRIPRVAGGRIGAQETQYF
NA,few,TRBV19,TRBJ1-6,TGTGCCAGTAGTGGGCAGTGGAGGAGCGATTCACCCCTCCACTTT,CASSGQWRSDSPLHF
NA,NA,TRBV1,TRBJ2-5,TGCACCAGCAGCCAAGGACTAGCGGGGGGGCCCGGTGAAGAGACCCAGTACTTC,CTSSQGLAGGPGEETQYF
TRBD2,NA,TRBV30,TRBJ2-1,TGTGCCTGGAGTCAAGTAGCGGGGTCGGCTGAGCAGTTCTTC,CAWSQVAGSAEQFF
TRBD1,NA,TRBV29-1,TRBJ2-7,TGCAGCGTTGTTACAGGGGCCTACGAGCAGTACTTC,CSVVTGAYEQYF
TRBD1,once,TRBV28,TRBJ1-5,TGTGCCAGCAGTGAGGGACAGGTCTATCAGCCCCAGCATTTT,CASSEGQVYQPQHF
TRBD2,once,TRBV27,TRBJ2-1,TGTGCCAGCTGTACTAGCGGCGCCTACAATGAGCAGTTCTTC,CASCTSGAYNEQFF
NA,NA,TRBV14,TRBJ2-3,TGTGCCAGCAGCCTCGGGGGTAGGACGACAGATACGCAGTATTTT,CASSLGGRTTDTQYF
TRBD2,NA,TRBV9,TRBJ2-1,TGTGCCAGCAGCCCTACGATAGCGGGAAATGGGAATGAGCAGTTCTTC,CASSPTIAGNGNEQFF
NA,NA,TRBV5-1,TRBJ1-1,TGCGCCAGCAGCTTGGAAACCGCGGGGTACACTGAAGCTTTCTTT,CASSLETAGYTEAFF
TRBD1,NA,TRBV7-8,TRBJ2-5,TGTGCCAGCAGCTTAGGGGGTCAGGGGGTGGTAGAGACCCAGTACTTC,CASSLGGQGVVETQYF
TRBD1,NA,TRBV11-1,TRBJ1-2,TGTGCCAGCAGCTTTTCTGGACAGGGCGTCTATGGCTACACCTTC,CASSFSGQGVYGYTF
NA,once,TRBV5-4,TRBJ2-7,TGTGCCAGCAGCCCGGCTGGAACAGTACCTTCCTACGAGCAGTACTTC,CASSPAGTVPSYEQYF
TRBD1,NA,TRBV6-1,TRBJ1-1,TGTGCCAGCAGTGGACAGGGGGCTGGAACTGAAGCTTTCTTT,CASSGQGAGTEAFF
NA,NA,TRBV5-4,TRBJ1-1,TGTGCCAGCAGAGGACAGACGAACACTGAAGCTTTCTTT,CASRGQTNTEAFF
TRBD1,NA,TRBV5-6,TRBJ2-5,TGTGCCAGCAGCCCTGGACAGGGGGTGAGAGAGACCCAGTACTTC,CASSPGQGVRETQYF
TRBD1,NA,TRBV14,TRBJ1-6,TGTGCCAGCAGCCGGGTGGAGGGGGCGCGTTCACCCCTCCACTTT,CASSRVEGARSPLHF
NA,NA,TRBV4-2,TRBJ2-1,TGTGCCAGCAGCCATGCGACTAGTGGGGGGTACAATGAGCAGTTCTTC,CASSHATSGGYNEQFF
NA,NA,TRBV6-1,TRBJ1-3,TGTGCCAGCAGTGAATACAGGACTGGAAACACCATATATTTT,CASSEYRTGNTIYF
NA,NA,TRBV6-5,TRBJ1-1,TGTGCCAGCAGGGGGACACCGTCGGACACTGAAGCTTTCTTT,CASRGTPSDTEAFF
NA,NA,TRBV28,TRBJ2-4,TGTGCCAGCAGTTTGCAGGGATGGCAAAACATTCAGTACTTC,CASSLQGWQNIQYF
NA,NA,TRBV18,TRBJ2-7,TGTGCCAGCTCACCCGAGTACGAGCAGTACTTC,CASSPEYEQYF
TRBD1,NA,TRBV6-1,TRBJ1-5,TGTGCCAGCAGTGATGCAGGGGGCCCTCAGCCCCAGCATTTT,CASSDAGGPQPQHF
TRBD1,NA,TRBV11-3,TRBJ1-1,TGTGCCAGCAGCTTAGAATTTAATACAGGGGAGAACACTGAAGCTTTCTTT,CASSLEFNTGENTEAFF
NA,once,TRBV4-1,TRBJ2-7,TGCGCCAGCAGCCAAGTCCTTCTACAGGGTTCCTACGACGGGCAGTACTTC,CASSQVLLQGSYDGQYF
NA,NA,TRBV19,TRBJ1-2,TGTGCCAGTAGTATTCCAGGGTCGGGCTACACCTTC,CASSIPGSGYTF
NA,NA,TRBV5-4,TRBJ1-1,TGTGCCAGCAGCTTGGGGGCTGGTGAAGCTTTCTTT,CASSLGAGEAFF
TRBD1,NA,TRBV29-1,TRBJ2-7,TGCAGCGCCGTGGGACAGCCTACCTACGAGCAGTACTTC,CSAVGQPTYEQYF
TRBD1,NA,TRBV6-1,TRBJ1-2,TGTGCCAGCATATCACTCGGGACAGGGTCCGGCTACACCTTC,CASISLGTGSGYTF
TRBD1,NA,TRBV9,TRBJ1-1,TGTGCCAGCAGCGTACAGGGAGTAGACAGGGGTGAAGCTTTCTTT,CASSVQGVDRGEAFF
NA,NA,TRBV2,TRBJ1-2,TGTGCCAGCAGTGAAGCGCACGGGTATGGCTACACCTTC,CASSEAHGYGYTF
NA,NA,TRBV29-1,TRBJ1-1,TGCAGCGTTCGCTTCGGGAACACTGAAGCTTTCTTT,CSVRFGNTEAFF
NA,NA,TRBV28,TRBJ1-1,TGTGCCAGCAGTTTACGGCGTGGGCAAAACACTGAAGCTTTCTTT,CASSLRRGQNTEAFF
TRBD1,NA,TRBV7-8,TRBJ1-1,TGTGCCAGCAGCCCTCGCAGGGGGAAGGACACTGAAGCTTTCTTT,CASSPRRGKDTEAFF
NA,NA,TRBV19,TRBJ1-1,TGTGCCAGTAGTACCCCCGGTTTGGGAGGGCAGGGAAACGAAGCTTTCTTT,CASSTPGLGGQGNEAFF
NA,NA,TRBV19,TRBJ2-3,TGTGCCAGTAGTATGGTTGGAGGCCAGGGGACGCAGTATTTT,CASSMVGGQGTQYF
NA,NA,TRBV5-1,TRBJ1-1,TGCGCCAGCAGCTTGGCCGTAAGGGGCTCGAACACTGAAGCTTTCTTT,CASSLAVRGSNTEAFF
NA,once,TRBV30,TRBJ2-1,TGTGCCTGGAGTGTAACGGCAGGGCTCTACAATGAGCAGTTCTTC,CAWSVTAGLYNEQFF
NA,NA,TRBV6-5,TRBJ1-1,TGTGCCAGCAGTTACGACGGAACGAGGACTGAAGCTTTCTTT,CASSYDGTRTEAFF